This TCR beta chain derives from a study of response to subunit inactivated influenza vaccine. Study observations and caveats: Seasonal influenza vaccination, on each occasion, was suggested by the authors to recruit few new T cells.

MiXCR, run by TCRdb on the RT-PCR reads, gives a single entry per CDR3 protein. Among about 540,000 distinct CDR3 sequences listed, approximately 14% were seen once. This clonotype was counted between two and nine times. Its antigen is not known. The CDR3 extends over 15 amino acids. The germline gives CDR1 MGHRA, CDR2 YSYEKL. The germline V and J ends were trimmed by 0 bases and 3 bases, with 11 bases remaining between them. The source was PBMCs from blood, collected roughly 12 days after vaccination. This receptor was identified in a man over 45 who received an inactivated influenza vaccine. V usage is TRBV4-1 and J usage is TRBJ1-1; no clear D gene. The CDR3 protein is CASSQEGFEDTEAFF. CDR3 coding DNA: TGCGCCAGCAGCCAAGAAGGGTTTGAGGACACTGAAGCTTTCTTT.